These 17 T cell receptor beta chains came from one sample sequenced in a study of glioma-infiltrating T cells after dendritic cell vaccination (dated by TCRdb to the mid-2010s). The library was generated by the immunoSEQ multiplex PCR assay. TCRdb's version of the immuneACCESS table is confined to in-frame rearrangements and falls short of the full clone set. An unresolved V gene accounts for under half of the shortfall where checked; the remainder is of unknown origin. Present in this sample are around 97,000 clones, roughly 81% of which were seen just once. The ten largest clones represent 9.5% to 15% of the sample. The sequences come from blood, collected before dendritic cell vaccination. The source of these receptors is a human donor with glioblastoma.

This clone was counted a few times. V is TRBV7-2 and J is TRBJ1-2; 7 bases agree with TRBD1. This CDR3 is built from 14 residues. V dropped 7 bases and J dropped 3; count of bases not matched to a gene: 8. CDR1 and CDR2 from the germline V gene are SGHTA and FQGNSA. The CDR3 bases are TGTGCCAGCAACCCACAGGGGTACGACTATGGCTACACCTTC. This codes for CASNPQGYDYGYTF.

V and J are TRBV2 and TRBJ2-2; D is uncertain. Germline V gene lookup returns CDR1 SNHLY and CDR2 FYNNEI. The V gene lost 8 bases and the J gene lost 1 base, with 8 bases spanning the gap. The CDR3 runs 13 residues. The DNA for the CDR3 is TGTGCCAGCCAACCAGGGAACACCGGGGAGCTGTTTTTT. Residues: CASQPGNTGELFF.

The genes are TRBV5-1 and TRBJ2-3, with 9 nucleotides matching TRBD1. CDR1 is SGHRS, CDR2 YFSETQ, per germline. The CDR3 is made up of 16 amino acids. V lost 4 bases and J lost 0; bases outside the gene matches: 6. The CDR3 region has the DNA TGCGCCAGCAGCGGGCGGACAGGGGCTAGCACAGATACGCAGTATTTT. Protein sequence: CASSGRTGASTDTQYF. Based on the CDR3 plus reference TRBV5-1 and TRBJ2-3, the full variable domain is KAGVTQTPRYLIKTRGQQVTLSCSPISGHRSVSWYQQTPGQGLQFLFEYFSETQRNKGNFPGRFSGRQFSNSRSEMNVSTLELGDSALYLCASSGRTGASTDTQYFGPGTRLTVL.

In nucleotides, the CDR3 is TGTGCCAGCAACTCTCTGGGACAGGCAACAGATACGCAGTATTTT. Its protein is CASNSLGQATDTQYF. V and J are TRBV2 and TRBJ2-3; 8 bases align to TRBD1. Germline CDR1 SNHLY, CDR2 FYNNEI. The CDR3 is 15 amino acids. Losses at the gene ends were 7 bases for V and 3 bases for J; bases not matched to a gene: 9. Full variable domain (missing parts from reference TRBV2 and TRBJ2-3): EPEVTQTPSHQVTQMGQEVILRCVPISNHLYFYWYRQILGQKVEFLVSFYNNEISEKSEIFDDQFSVERPDGSNFTLKIRSTKLEDSAMYFCASNSLGQATDTQYFGPGTRLTVL.

The V gene is TRBV28, the J gene TRBJ1-2; 7 positions match TRBD1. This CDR3 is 16 amino acids long. V was clipped by 4 bases and J by 8 bases; unmatched bases: 16. Per the germline V gene, CDR1 is MDHEN and CDR2 is SYDVKM. The CDR3 DNA follows: TGTGCCAGCAGTTCCTCAGGACAGGTCCACGGTAGGGGCTACACCTTC. The encoded protein is CASSSSGQVHGRGYTF.

This chain uses TRBV9 with TRBJ1-3; TRBD1 matches at 9 bases. Germline V CDR1 and CDR2: SGDLS, YYNGEE. This CDR3 is built from 15 residues. Losses at the gene ends were 4 bases for V and 2 bases for J; bases not matched to a gene: 4. As DNA, the CDR3 is TGTGCCAGCAGCCCCCGGACAGGGGCTGGAAACACCATATATTTT. Protein product: CASSPRTGAGNTIYF.

This chain links TRBV7-2 with TRBJ2-2; 13 bases fit TRBD2. Germline CDR1 is SGHTA and CDR2 is FQGNSA. Unmatched junction bases numbered 7, after V lost 6 bases and J lost 6 bases. This CDR3 region has 16 residues. CDR3 bases: TGTGCCAGCAGAAGACTAGCGGGGGGCCTCTCCGGGGAGCTGTTTTTT. Its translation: CASRRLAGGLSGELFF.

The genes are TRBV5-5 and TRBJ2-4; no firm D call. The CDR3 covers 14 residues. The germline V and J ends were trimmed by 0 bases and 6 bases, with 10 bases remaining between them. Germline V gene lookup returns CDR1 SGHKS and CDR2 YYEKEE (reference sequence). CDR3: CASSLGSSGNIQYF. The CDR3 region has the DNA TGTGCCAGCAGCTTGGGGTCCTCAGGAAACATTCAGTACTTC.

The chain couples TRBV4-1 to TRBJ1-1, with no clear D. The V end lost 1 base, the J end lost 8 bases, and 8 bases lay between the germline ends. Looked up from germline, CDR1 is MGHRA and CDR2 is YSYEKL. CDR3 length: 12 amino acids. In DNA, the CDR3 is TGCGCCAGCAGCCAAGGAGGGCTCGAAGCTTTCTTT. This codes for CASSQGGLEAFF.

The chain employs TRBV6-1 and TRBJ2-7; a weak D match, TRBD2 (5 bases). CDR1 is MNHNS, CDR2 SASEGT, per germline. The ends were cut back, 3 bases at V and 12 bases at J, with 9 bases in the middle. The CDR3 totals 10 residues. CDR3 in DNA: TGTGCCAGCAGTGACGGGGTCTGGTACTTC. It translates to CASSDGVWYF.

Points on this clone: The junction and the germline gene differ at one end; a read error may be behind it. The CDR3 reads CASSYSTRGRDEQYF. The CDR3 bases are TGTGCCAGCAGTTACTCGACTAGGGGACGTGACGAGCAGTACTTC. The chain couples TRBV10-3 to TRBJ2-7; possible D gene TRBD2, 6 bases. This CDR3 contains 15 residues. CDR1 and CDR2 from the germline V gene are ENHRY and SYGVKD.

This chain uses TRBV25-1 with TRBJ1-2; maybe TRBD1 (5 bases). This CDR3 is built from 13 residues. V lost 7 bases and J lost 4, with 13 bases in between. From germline, CDR1 is MGHDK and CDR2 SYGVNS. The CDR3 loop is CASTGGWIYGYTF. CDR3 sequence (DNA): TGTGCCAGCACGGGGGGGTGGATCTATGGCTACACCTTC.

The rearrangement joins TRBV19 to TRBJ2-1, with 13 positions matching TRBD2. Germline V gives CDR1 LNHDA, CDR2 SQIVND (reference sequence). The V segment lost 1 base and the J segment 5 bases; nucleotides outside the gene matches: 8. This CDR3 spans 18 amino acids. The CDR3 nucleotides read TGTGCCAGTAGTATAGGGCTGACTAGCGGGGGGCCAGACAATGAGCAGTTCTTC. This codes for CASSIGLTSGGPDNEQFF.

The CDR3 here is CAWNEGHSYEQYF. In DNA form, the CDR3 reads TGTGCCTGGAACGAGGGCCACTCCTACGAGCAGTACTTC. V usage is TRBV30 and J usage is TRBJ2-7; maybe TRBD2 (5 bases). Per germline, CDR1 GTSNPN and CDR2 SVGIG (reference sequence). V lost 4 bases and J lost 0, with 10 bases in between. This CDR3 is 13 amino acids long.

The V gene is TRBV10-3, the J gene TRBJ2-2; D uncertain. Germline V gene lookup returns CDR1 ENHRY and CDR2 SYGVKD. The ends were cut back, 0 bases at V and 0 bases at J, with 11 bases in the middle. This CDR3 comprises 17 residues. The CDR3 spells CAISESPLETNTGELFF. Here the CDR3 DNA reads TGTGCCATCAGTGAGTCGCCGTTAGAGACGAACACCGGGGAGCTGTTTTTT.

The V call is TRBV7-9, the J call TRBJ2-7; D is unclear. The CDR3 covers 14 residues. V dropped 1 base and J dropped 5 bases, with 12 bases sitting between them. Looked up from germline, CDR1 is SEHNR and CDR2 is FQNEAQ (reference sequence). The chain's CDR3 is CASSLESGSHEQYF. CDR3 nucleotide sequence: TGTGCCAGCAGCTTAGAGTCCGGGTCGCACGAGCAGTACTTC.

The chain links TRBV30 to TRBJ1-1, with D unclear. Germline loops: CDR1 GTSNPN, CDR2 SVGIG (reference sequence). V was pared by 2 bases and J by 7 bases, with 8 bases between. CDR3 length equals 11 residues. The CDR3 sequence: CAWSLDFEAFF. The CDR3 DNA is TGTGCCTGGAGTCTTGACTTTGAAGCTTTCTTT.